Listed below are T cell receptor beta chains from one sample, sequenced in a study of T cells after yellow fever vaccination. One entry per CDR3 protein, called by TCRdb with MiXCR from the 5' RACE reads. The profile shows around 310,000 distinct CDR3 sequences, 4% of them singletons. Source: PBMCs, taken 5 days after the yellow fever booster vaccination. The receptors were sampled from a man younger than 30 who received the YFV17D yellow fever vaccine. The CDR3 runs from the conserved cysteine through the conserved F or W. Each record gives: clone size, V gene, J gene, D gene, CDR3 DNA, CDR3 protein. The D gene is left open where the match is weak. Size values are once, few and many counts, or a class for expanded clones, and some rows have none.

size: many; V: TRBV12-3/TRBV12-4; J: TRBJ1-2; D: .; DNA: TGTGCCAGCACTCCGGGGGGGGTGGAAGGCTACACCTTC; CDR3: CASTPGGVEGYTF
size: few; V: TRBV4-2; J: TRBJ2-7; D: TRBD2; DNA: TGTGCCAGCAGCCAAGAACCTAGCGGGACCTACGAGCAGTACTTC; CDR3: CASSQEPSGTYEQYF
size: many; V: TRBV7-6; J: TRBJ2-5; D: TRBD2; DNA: TGTGCCAGCAGCGCGGGGGGGCCCGCAGAGACCCAGTACTTC; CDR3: CASSAGGPAETQYF
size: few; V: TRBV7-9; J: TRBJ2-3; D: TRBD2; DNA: TGTGCCAGCAGCGATGGCCCCAGCGGGGGCACAGATACGCAGTATTTT; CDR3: CASSDGPSGGTDTQYF
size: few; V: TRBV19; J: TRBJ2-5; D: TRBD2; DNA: TGTGCCAGTAGTATAGAGGGGCTAGCGGGTTGGACCCAGTACTTC; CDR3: CASSIEGLAGWTQYF
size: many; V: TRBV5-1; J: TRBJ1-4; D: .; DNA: TGCGCCAGCAGCTTAGGACCGACCACTTCTAATGAAAAACTGTTTTTT; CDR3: CASSLGPTTSNEKLFF
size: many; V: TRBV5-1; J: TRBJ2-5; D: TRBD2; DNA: TGCGCCAGCAACCCTATGCTAGCGGGGGGACACCAAGAGACCCAGTACTTC; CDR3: CASNPMLAGGHQETQYF
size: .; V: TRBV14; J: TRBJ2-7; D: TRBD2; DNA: TGTGCCAGTAGTACTCTAGCGGTGACGTACGAGCAGTACTTC; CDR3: CASSTLAVTYEQYF
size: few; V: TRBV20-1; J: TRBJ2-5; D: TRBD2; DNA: TGCAGTGCCAAGACTAGCGGGGGCCCCCGTTCGACCCAGTACTTC; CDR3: CSAKTSGGPRSTQYF
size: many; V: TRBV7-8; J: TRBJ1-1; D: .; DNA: TGTGCCAGCAGCTTAATTGGGGGCGGCACTGAAGCTTTCTTT; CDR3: CASSLIGGGTEAFF
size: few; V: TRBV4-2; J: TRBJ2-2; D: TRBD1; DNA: TGTGCCAGCAGCCAAGGGTCCGGGACAGGGATTTGGGCCGGGGAGCTGTTTTTT; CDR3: CASSQGSGTGIWAGELFF
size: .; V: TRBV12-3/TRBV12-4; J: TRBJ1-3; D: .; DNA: TGTGCCAGCAGTAAACAGGGCCCTGGAAACACCATATATTTT; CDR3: CASSKQGPGNTIYF
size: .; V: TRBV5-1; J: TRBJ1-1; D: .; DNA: TGCGCCACCTCGAAGTCGATGAACACTGAAGCTTTCTTT; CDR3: CATSKSMNTEAFF
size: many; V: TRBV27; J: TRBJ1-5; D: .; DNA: TGTGCCAGCAGTTTCCAACCGGGTCAGCCCCAGCATTTT; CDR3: CASSFQPGQPQHF
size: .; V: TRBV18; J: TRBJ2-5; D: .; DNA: TGTGCCAGCTCACCACTGGGAAGCGGAGAGACCCAGTACTTC; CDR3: CASSPLGSGETQYF
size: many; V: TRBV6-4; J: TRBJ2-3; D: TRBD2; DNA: TGTGCCAGCAGTGACGGTGCGGGGGGGCAAGATACGCAGTATTTT; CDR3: CASSDGAGGQDTQYF
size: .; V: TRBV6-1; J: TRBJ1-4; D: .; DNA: TGTGCCAGCAGTGAGCATAATGAAAAACTGTTTTTT; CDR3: CASSEHNEKLFF
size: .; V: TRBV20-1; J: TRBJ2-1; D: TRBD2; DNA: TGCAGTGCCTCCGGACTAGCGGGGGGTGGTGTGCAGTTCTTC; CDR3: CSASGLAGGGVQFF
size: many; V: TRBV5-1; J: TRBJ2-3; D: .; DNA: TGCGCCAGCAGCTTGGTAGGGGGGAGATTCACAGATACGCAGTATTTT; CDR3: CASSLVGGRFTDTQYF
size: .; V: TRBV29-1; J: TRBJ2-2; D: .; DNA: TGCAGCGTTGAGGGACAAAACACCGGGGAGCTGTTTTTT; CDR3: CSVEGQNTGELFF
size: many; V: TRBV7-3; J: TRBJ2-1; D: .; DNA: TGTGCCAGCAGCTTAACAGGGAGCTCCTACAATGAGCAGTTCTTC; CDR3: CASSLTGSSYNEQFF
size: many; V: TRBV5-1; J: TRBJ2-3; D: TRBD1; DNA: TGCGCCAGCCGCAAGACAGGGGCAGGGGATACGCAGTATTTT; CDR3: CASRKTGAGDTQYF
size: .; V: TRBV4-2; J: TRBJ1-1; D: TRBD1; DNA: TGTGCCAGCAGCCAAGCACAGGGGGGGGGCACTGAAGCTTTCTTT; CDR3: CASSQAQGGGTEAFF
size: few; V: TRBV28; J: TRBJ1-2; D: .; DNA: TGTGCCAGCCAAAGGGTGGGCCTGACCAACTATGGCTACACCTTC; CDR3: CASQRVGLTNYGYTF
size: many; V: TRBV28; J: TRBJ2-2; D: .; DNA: TGTGCCAGCAGTTTATTCAGGGCTGACACCGGGGAGCTGTTTTTT; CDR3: CASSLFRADTGELFF
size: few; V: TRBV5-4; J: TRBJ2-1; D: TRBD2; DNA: TGTGCCAGCAGCCGAGGGGGAGCGGGGGGCTCCTACAATGAGCAGTTCTTC; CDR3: CASSRGGAGGSYNEQFF
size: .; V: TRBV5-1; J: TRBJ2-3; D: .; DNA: TGCGCCAGCAGCTCCAGGGGTTCGGTCGGAGATCGCACAGATACGCAGTATTTT; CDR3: CASSSRGSVGDRTDTQYF